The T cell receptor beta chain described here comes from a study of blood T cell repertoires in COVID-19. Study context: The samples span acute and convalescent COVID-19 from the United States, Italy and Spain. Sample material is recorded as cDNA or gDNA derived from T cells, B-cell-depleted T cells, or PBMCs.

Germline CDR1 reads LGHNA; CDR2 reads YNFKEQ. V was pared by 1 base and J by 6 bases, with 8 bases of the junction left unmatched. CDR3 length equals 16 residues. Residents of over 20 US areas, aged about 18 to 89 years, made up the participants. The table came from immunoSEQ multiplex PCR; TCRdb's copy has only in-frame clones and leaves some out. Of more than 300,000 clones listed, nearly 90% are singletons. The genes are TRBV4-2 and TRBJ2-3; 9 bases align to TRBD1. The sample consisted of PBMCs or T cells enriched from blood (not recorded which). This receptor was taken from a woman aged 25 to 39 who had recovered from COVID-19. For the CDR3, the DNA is TGTGCCAGCAGCCAAGCCAGACAGGGGGTTCCGGATACGCAGTATTTT. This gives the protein CASSQARQGVPDTQYF.